The source of this T cell receptor beta chain is a study of OX40 agonist ivuxolimab in advanced cancers. Produced via immunoSEQ multiplex PCR; TCRdb's table is partial and in-frame only. The sample lists tens of thousands of clones; approximately 89% were seen once. This clone was counted a single time. From germline, CDR1 is KGHSH and CDR2 LQKENI. This CDR3 has 14 amino acids. V shed 6 bases and J 6 bases; nucleotides not matched to a gene: 7. This sample comprised CD4+ or CD8+ T cells sorted from blood, obtained in a trial of the OX40 agonist ivuxolimab. The receptor was derived from an adult with an advanced solid tumor such as melanoma, head and neck, liver or kidney cancer. V usage is TRBV18 and J usage is TRBJ1-1; TRBD1 matches at 10 bases. The CDR3 is CASSRDRGKAEAFF. The CDR3 DNA is TGTGCCAGCTCTCGGGACAGGGGAAAGGCTGAAGCTTTCTTT.